The 6 T cell receptor beta chains in this list originate from one sample, sequenced in a study of identifying expanded T cells in peripheral blood. Libraries were prepared by immunoSEQ multiplex PCR; TCRdb keeps only in-frame clonotypes and omits some of them. This sample has 50,000 to 75,000 clones, with more than 70% found just once. Source material: blood. The receptor source for this set is a person aged 18-70 years in good health.

This clone was counted between two and nine times. The chain uses TRBV19 and TRBJ1-5, with D uncertain. Deletions cut 5 bases from V and 9 bases from J, with 17 bases between. The CDR3 runs to 14 residues. Germline V gene data show CDR1 as LNHDA and CDR2 as SQIVND (reference sequence). In DNA form, the CDR3 reads TGTGCCAGTAGTCCCCGGGCAGGCCGGGTGCCCCAGCATTTT. It codes for CASSPRAGRVPQHF.

This sequence joins TRBV19 and TRBJ2-3, with 7 bases identical to TRBD1. CDR1 and CDR2 from the germline V gene are LNHDA and SQIVND (reference sequence). V shed 4 bases and J 2 bases; nucleotides not matched to a gene: 12. This CDR3 comprises 17 residues. Here the CDR3 reads CASSTIKGGSLTDTQYF. CDR3 nucleotide sequence: TGTGCCAGTAGTACGATAAAAGGGGGCTCCCTCACAGATACGCAGTATTTT.

The J gene is TRBJ1-1, the V gene TRBV5-1; possibly TRBD1 for D (6 bases). The CDR3 runs to 15 residues. Per germline, CDR1 SGHRS and CDR2 YFSETQ. Trimming removed 0 bases from V and 3 bases from J, with 12 bases in between. The CDR3 DNA follows: TGCGCCAGCAGCTTGGAGGGGGTTGGGGACACTGAAGCTTTCTTT. This gives the protein CASSLEGVGDTEAFF.

This rearrangement joins TRBV10-3 to TRBJ1-4; D gene uncertain. There are 14 residues in the CDR3. Trimming removed 3 bases from V and 5 bases from J, with 10 bases in between. CDR1 is ENHRY and CDR2 is SYGVKD in the germline V gene. The CDR3 DNA is TGTGCCATCAGTGAACAGCCACTAAATGAAAAACTGTTTTTT. Amino acids: CAISEQPLNEKLFF.

V is TRBV30 and J is TRBJ2-6; 8 bases agree with TRBD2. The CDR3 consists of 19 residues. Germline trimming cut 3 bases from V and 0 bases from J; bases unmatched to any gene: 13. Germline CDR1 is GTSNPN and CDR2 is SVGIG (reference sequence). CDR3 sequence reads: CAWRLSGLAGFSGANVLTF. The CDR3 DNA follows: TGTGCCTGGAGACTATCCGGGCTAGCGGGTTTCTCTGGGGCCAACGTCCTGACTTTC.

The chain carries TRBV6-1 and TRBJ1-1; D unresolved. This CDR3 has 14 residues. Germline V gene lookup returns CDR1 MNHNS and CDR2 SASEGT. The V gene lost 1 base and the J gene lost 1 base, with 7 bases spanning the gap. The CDR3 spells CASSEGPKNTEAFF. The CDR3 DNA reads as TGTGCCAGCAGTGAAGGACCCAAGAACACTGAAGCTTTCTTT.